The clone carrying this T cell receptor beta chain showed up many times. The target antigen is unknown. TCR beta CDR3 sequences were amplified from RNA transcripts. The HTBI set primed first-round TCR CDR3 RT-PCR. One entry per CDR3 protein results from TCRdb running MiXCR on the multiplex PCR reads. This table has some 720,000 distinct CDR3 sequences, about 17% appearing once. This sample was taken from a study of T cells in Graves' hyperthyroidism and ophthalmopathy. Overall study results and limits: A model using 13 V-J features told ophthalmopathy apart from stable hyperthyroidism.

The germline gives CDR1 KGHSH, CDR2 LQKENI. The CDR3 is 16 amino acids. Trimming at V came to 2 bases and at J to 4 bases, leaving 6 bases not matched to a gene. Graves' hyperthyroidism was deemed stable given no ophthalmopathy progression within 18 months. Sequenced input: blood. The sequence was collected from a man younger than 30 with Graves' hyperthyroidism. The chain couples TRBV18 to TRBJ1-2, with TRBD1 matching 11 bases. CDR3 amino acids: CASSPKDRGHFYGYTF. CDR3 bases: TGTGCCAGCTCACCAAAGGACAGGGGGCATTTCTATGGCTACACCTTC. Looking up the rest from reference TRBV18 and TRBJ1-2 gives the full variable domain: NAGVMQNPRHLVRRRGQEARLRCSPMKGHSHVYWYRQLPEEGLKFMVYLQKENIIDESGMPKERFSAEFPKEGPSILRIQQVVRGDSAAYFCASSPKDRGHFYGYTFGSGTRLTVV.